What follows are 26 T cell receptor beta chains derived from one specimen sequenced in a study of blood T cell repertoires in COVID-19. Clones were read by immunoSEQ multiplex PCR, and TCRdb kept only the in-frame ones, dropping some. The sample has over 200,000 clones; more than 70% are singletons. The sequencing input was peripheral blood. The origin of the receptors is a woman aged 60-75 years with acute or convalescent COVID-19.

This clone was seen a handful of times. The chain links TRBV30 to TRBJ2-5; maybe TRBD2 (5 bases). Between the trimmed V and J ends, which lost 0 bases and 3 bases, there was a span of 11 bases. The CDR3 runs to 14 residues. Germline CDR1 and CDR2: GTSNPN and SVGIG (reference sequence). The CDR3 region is CAWSVWASKETQYF. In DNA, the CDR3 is TGTGCCTGGAGTGTATGGGCTAGCAAAGAGACCCAGTACTTC. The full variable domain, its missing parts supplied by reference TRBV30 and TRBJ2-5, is SQTIHQWPATLVQPVGSPLSLECTVEGTSNPNLYWYRQAAGRGLQLLFYSVGIGQISSEVPQNLSASRPQDRQFILSSKKLLLSDSGFYLCAWSVWASKETQYFGPGTRLLVL.

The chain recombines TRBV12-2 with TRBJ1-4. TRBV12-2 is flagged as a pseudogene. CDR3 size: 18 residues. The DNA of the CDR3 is TGTGCAAGTCGCTTAGCGCCCAGCGGTCCAGGTAGTAATGAAAAACTGTTTTTT. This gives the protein CASRLAPSGPGSNEKLFF.

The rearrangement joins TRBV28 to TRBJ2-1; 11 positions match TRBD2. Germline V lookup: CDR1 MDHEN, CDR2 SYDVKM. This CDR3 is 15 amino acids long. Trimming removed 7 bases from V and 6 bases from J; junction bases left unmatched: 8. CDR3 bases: TGTGCCAGCACTCAAACTAGCGGGAGCCCCAATGAGCAGTTCTTC. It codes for CASTQTSGSPNEQFF.

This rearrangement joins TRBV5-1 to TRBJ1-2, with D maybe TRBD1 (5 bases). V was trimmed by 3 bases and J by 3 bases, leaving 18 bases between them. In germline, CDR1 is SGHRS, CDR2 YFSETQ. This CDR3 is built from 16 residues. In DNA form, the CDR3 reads TGCGCCAGCAGCTCATTGTCCAGTGTCAGGGACTATGGCTACACCTTC. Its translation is CASSSLSSVRDYGYTF.

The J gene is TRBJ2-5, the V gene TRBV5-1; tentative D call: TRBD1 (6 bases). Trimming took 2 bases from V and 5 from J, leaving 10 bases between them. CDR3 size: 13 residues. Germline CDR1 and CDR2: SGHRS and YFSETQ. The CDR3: CASSLQGGETQYF. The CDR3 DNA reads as TGCGCCAGCAGCTTACAGGGCGGGGAGACCCAGTACTTC.

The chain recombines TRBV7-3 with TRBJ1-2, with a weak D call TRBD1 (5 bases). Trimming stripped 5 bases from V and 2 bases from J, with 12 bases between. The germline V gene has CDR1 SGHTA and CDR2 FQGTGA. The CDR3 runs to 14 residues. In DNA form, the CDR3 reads TGTGCCAGCAGCCCGGGGGGAGAGAACTATGGCTACACCTTC. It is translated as CASSPGGENYGYTF.

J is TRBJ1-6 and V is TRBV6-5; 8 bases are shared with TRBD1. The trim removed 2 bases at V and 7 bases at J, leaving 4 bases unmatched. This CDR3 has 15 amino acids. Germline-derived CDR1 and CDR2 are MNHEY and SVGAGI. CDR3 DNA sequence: TGTGCCAGCAGTTACATTGGACAGGGAAATTCACCCCTCCACTTT. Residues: CASSYIGQGNSPLHF.

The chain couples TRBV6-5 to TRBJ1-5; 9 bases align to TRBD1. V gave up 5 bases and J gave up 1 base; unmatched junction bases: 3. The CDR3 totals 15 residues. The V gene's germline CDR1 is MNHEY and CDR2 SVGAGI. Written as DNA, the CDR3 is TGTGCCAGCAGTCAGGACAGGGGAAGCAATCAGCCCCAGCATTTT. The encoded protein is CASSQDRGSNQPQHF.

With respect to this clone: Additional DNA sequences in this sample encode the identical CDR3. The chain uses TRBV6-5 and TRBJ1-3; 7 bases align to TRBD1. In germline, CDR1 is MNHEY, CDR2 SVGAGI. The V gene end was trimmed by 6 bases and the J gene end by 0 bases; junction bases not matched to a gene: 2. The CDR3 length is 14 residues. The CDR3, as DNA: TGTGCCAGCAGGACAGGGAGCTCTGGAAACACCATATATTTT. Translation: CASRTGSSGNTIYF.

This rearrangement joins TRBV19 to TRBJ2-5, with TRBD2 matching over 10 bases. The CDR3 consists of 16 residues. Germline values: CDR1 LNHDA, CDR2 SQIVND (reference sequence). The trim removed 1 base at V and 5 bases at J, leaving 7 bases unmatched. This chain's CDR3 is CASSIATAGGPETQYF. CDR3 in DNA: TGTGCCAGTAGTATAGCCACAGCGGGAGGGCCCGAGACCCAGTACTTC.

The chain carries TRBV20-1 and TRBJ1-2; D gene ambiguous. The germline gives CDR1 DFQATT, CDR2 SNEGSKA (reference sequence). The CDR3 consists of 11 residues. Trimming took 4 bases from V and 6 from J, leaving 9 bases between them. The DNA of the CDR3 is TGCAGTGCTACCCTCGGGAATGGCTACACCTTC. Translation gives CSATLGNGYTF.

Here the CDR3 reads CASSLDRVNTEAFF. CDR3 bases: TGTGCCAGCAGCTTAGACAGGGTGAACACTGAAGCTTTCTTT. V usage is TRBV7-2 and J usage is TRBJ1-1; D is possibly TRBD1 (6 bases). The CDR3 runs 14 residues. Per the germline V gene, CDR1 is SGHTA and CDR2 is FQGNSA. The germline V and J ends were trimmed by 1 base and 0 bases, with 6 bases remaining between them. The full variable domain, with the rest looked up from reference TRBV7-2 and TRBJ1-1, is GAGVSQSPSNKVTEKGKDVELRCDPISGHTALYWYRQSLGQGLEFLIYFQGNSAPDKSGLPSDRFSAERTGGSVSTLTIQRTQQEDSAVYLCASSLDRVNTEAFFGQGTRLTVV.

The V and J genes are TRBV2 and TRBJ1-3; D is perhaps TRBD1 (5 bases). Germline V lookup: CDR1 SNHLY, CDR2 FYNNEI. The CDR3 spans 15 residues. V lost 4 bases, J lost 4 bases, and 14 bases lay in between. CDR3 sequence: CASSVSGVSGNTIYF. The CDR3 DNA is TGTGCCAGCAGTGTATCGGGGGTTAGCGGAAACACCATATATTTT.

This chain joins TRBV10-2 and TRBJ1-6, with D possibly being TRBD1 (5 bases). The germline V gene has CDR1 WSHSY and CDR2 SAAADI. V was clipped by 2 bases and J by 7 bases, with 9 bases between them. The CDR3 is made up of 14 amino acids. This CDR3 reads CASSEAGRNSPLHF. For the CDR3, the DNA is TGCGCCAGCAGTGAGGCAGGGCGGAATTCACCCCTCCACTTT.

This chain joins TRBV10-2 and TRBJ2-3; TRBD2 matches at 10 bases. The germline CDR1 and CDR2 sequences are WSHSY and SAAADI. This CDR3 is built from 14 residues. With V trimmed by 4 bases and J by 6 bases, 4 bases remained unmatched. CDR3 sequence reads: CASSGTSGPDTQYF. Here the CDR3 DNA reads TGCGCCAGCAGTGGGACTAGCGGCCCCGATACGCAGTATTTT.

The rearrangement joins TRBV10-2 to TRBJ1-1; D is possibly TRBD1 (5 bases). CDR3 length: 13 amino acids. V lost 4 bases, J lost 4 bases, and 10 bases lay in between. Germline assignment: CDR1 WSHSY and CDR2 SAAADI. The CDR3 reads CASSAGGGTEAFF. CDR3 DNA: TGCGCCAGCAGTGCTGGCGGGGGCACTGAAGCTTTCTTT.

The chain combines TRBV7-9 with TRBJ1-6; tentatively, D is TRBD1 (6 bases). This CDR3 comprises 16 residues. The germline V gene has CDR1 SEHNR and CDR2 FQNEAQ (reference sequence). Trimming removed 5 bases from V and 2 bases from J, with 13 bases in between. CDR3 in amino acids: CASSQTGDPYNSPLHF. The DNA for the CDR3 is TGTGCCAGCAGCCAGACAGGAGACCCCTATAATTCACCCCTCCACTTT.

The CDR3 here is CASSLAGVKETQYF. The DNA for the CDR3 is TGTGCCAGCAGCTTAGCAGGGGTAAAAGAGACCCAGTACTTC. The J gene is TRBJ2-5, the V gene TRBV11-3, with a possible D match to TRBD1 (6 bases). V lost 1 base and J lost 3, with 9 bases in between. The CDR3 contains 14 residues. Germline V gene data show CDR1 as SGHNT and CDR2 as YENEEA.

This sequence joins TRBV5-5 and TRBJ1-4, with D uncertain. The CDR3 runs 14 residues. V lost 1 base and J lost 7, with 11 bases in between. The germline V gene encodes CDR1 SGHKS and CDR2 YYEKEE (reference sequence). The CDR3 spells CASSLTLISEKLFF. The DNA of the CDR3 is TGTGCCAGCAGCTTGACATTAATTTCTGAAAAACTGTTTTTT.

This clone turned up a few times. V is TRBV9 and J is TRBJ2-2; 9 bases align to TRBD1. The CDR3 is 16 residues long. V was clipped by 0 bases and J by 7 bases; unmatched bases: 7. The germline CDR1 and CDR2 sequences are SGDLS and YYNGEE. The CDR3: CASSVVLQGASGELFF. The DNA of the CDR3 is TGTGCCAGCAGCGTAGTTCTACAGGGGGCGAGCGGGGAGCTGTTTTTT.

CDR3 region: CASSLLAGDVQYF. CDR3 bases: TGCGCCAGCAGCCTATTAGCGGGAGATGTGCAGTACTTC. This rearrangement joins TRBV4-1 to TRBJ2-7; 9 bases match TRBD2. CDR1 is MGHRA and CDR2 is YSYEKL in the germline V gene. This CDR3 region has 13 residues. J lost 9 bases, V lost 4 bases, and 7 bases had no gene match.

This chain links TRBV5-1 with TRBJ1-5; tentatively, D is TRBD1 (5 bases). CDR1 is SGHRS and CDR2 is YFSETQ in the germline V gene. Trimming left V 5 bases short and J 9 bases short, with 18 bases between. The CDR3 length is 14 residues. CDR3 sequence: CASRPDGRGGPQHF. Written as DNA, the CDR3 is TGCGCCAGCAGGCCGGACGGTCGGGGGGGGCCCCAGCATTTT. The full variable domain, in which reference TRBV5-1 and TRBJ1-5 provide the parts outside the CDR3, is KAGVTQTPRYLIKTRGQQVTLSCSPISGHRSVSWYQQTPGQGLQFLFEYFSETQRNKGNFPGRFSGRQFSNSRSEMNVSTLELGDSALYLCASRPDGRGGPQHFGDGTRLSIL.

The CDR3 is CSVEDEAGLNYGYTF. The CDR3 DNA reads TGCAGCGTTGAAGATGAGGCAGGACTTAACTATGGCTACACCTTC. The rearrangement joins TRBV29-1 to TRBJ1-2; D ambiguous. V was cut by 0 bases and J by 1 base, with 12 bases left in between. The germline gives CDR1 SQVTM, CDR2 ANQGSEA. This CDR3 contains 15 residues.

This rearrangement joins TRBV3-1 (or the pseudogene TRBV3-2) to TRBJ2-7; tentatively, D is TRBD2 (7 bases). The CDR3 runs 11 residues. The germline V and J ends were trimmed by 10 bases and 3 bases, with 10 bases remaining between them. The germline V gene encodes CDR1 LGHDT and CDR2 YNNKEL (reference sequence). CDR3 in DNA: TGTGCCACGGGGGGCCTCTACGAGCAGTACTTC. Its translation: CATGGLYEQYF.

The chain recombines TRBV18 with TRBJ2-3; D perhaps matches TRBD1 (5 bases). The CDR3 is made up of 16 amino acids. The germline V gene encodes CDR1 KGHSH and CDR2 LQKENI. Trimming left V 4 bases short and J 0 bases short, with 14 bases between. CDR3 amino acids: CASSLTTVFSTDTQYF. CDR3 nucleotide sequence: TGTGCCAGCTCACTAACGACAGTTTTTAGCACAGATACGCAGTATTTT.

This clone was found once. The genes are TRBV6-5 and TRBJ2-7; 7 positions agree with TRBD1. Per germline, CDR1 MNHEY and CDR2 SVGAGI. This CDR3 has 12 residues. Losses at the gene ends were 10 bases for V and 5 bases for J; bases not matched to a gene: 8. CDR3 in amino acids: CANSPTGNEQYF. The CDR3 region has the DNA TGTGCCAACTCACCGACAGGGAACGAGCAGTACTTC.